This T cell receptor (beta chain) was obtained from a study of memory CD4+ T cells and cytomegalovirus serostatus. Original processing methods: Out-of-frame sequences were removed, leaving about 2.2 million distinct TCRbeta sequences. Only in-frame clones appear in the TCRdb table, and some are missing; sequencing was by immunoSEQ multiplex PCR. Clone size and V and J calls were adopted from that table, with D and trimming inferred from the DNA. The table includes about 67,000 clones, 76% detected once. With respect to this clone: What it binds is not known.

Study findings and constraints: A US-trained random forest predicted CMV serostatus with median AUC around 0.9. Suggested: most of the CMV-linked TCR signature lies in CD4+ memory cells.

The CDR3 runs 19 residues. With V trimmed by 0 bases and J by 0 bases, 11 bases remained unmatched. Germline V gives CDR1 LGHNT, CDR2 FRNRAP. The sort gate was single viable CD3+CD4+CD8-CD45RO+ cells for memory CD4+ T cells. This chain uses TRBV12-5 with TRBJ2-5, with TRBD1 matching over 9 bases. This sequence was found in an adult in good health and CMV-seropositive. The sequencing input was memory CD4+ T cells from blood. CDR3 region: CASGLVLGDRAIYQETQYF. CDR3 nucleotide sequence: TGTGCTAGTGGTTTGGTACTTGGGGACAGGGCTATATACCAAGAGACCCAGTACTTC.